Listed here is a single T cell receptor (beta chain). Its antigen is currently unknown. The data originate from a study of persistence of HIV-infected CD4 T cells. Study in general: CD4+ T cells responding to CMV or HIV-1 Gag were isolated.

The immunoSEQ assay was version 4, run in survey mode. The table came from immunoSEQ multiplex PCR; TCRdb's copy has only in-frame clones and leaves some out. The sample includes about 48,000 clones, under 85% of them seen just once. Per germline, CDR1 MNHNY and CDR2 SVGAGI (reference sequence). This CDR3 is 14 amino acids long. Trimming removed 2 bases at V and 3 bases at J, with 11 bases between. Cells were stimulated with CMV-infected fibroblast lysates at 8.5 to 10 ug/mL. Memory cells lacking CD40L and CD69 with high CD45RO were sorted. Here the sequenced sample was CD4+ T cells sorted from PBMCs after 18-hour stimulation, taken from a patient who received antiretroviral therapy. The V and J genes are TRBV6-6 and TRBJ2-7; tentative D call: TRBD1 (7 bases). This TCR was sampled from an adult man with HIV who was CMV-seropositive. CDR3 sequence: CASSYGQGGYEQYF. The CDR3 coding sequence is TGTGCCAGCAGTTACGGCCAGGGGGGCTACGAGCAGTACTTC.